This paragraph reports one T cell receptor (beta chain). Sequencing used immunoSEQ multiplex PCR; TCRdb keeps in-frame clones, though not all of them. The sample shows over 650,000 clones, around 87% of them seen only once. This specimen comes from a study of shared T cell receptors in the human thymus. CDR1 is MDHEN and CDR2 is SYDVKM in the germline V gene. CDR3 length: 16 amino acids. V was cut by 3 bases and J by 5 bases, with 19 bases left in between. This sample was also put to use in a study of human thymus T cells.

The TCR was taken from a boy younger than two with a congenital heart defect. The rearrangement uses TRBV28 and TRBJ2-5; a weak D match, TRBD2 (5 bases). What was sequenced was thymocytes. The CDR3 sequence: CASSLEEDSETETQYF. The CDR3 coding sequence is TGTGCCAGCAGTTTGGAGGAGGACTCCGAGACGGAGACCCAGTACTTC.